Included here is one TCR beta chain sequence, with context. Its antigen remains unknown. Sequencing used immunoSEQ multiplex PCR; TCRdb keeps in-frame clones, though not all of them. The repertoire consists of approximately 110,000 clones, with 85% to 95% occurring once and the leading ten covering roughly 1%. Between the trimmed V and J ends, which lost 5 bases and 2 bases, there was a span of 4 bases. The CDR3 length is 11 residues. Per germline, CDR1 MNHEY and CDR2 SMNVEV (reference sequence). These data originate in a study of graft-versus-host responses after intestinal transplantation. Study-level information: Transplants given to recipients were multivisceral, liver-intestinal, or isolated intestinal. Anti-thymocyte globulin induction preceded about 3 years of tacrolimus and steroid maintenance in all recipients.

The study, taken as a whole, reports: Peak circulating GvH clone levels were associated with early post-transplant HvG declines.

The clonotype originates from a human donor who was the organ donor for an intestinal transplant. This specimen consisted of unstimulated CD8+ T cells sorted from spleen or lymph node cells, obtained before transplant. The chain is built from TRBV27 and TRBJ2-7; D unclear. CDR3 sequence (DNA): TGTGCCAGCAGTACCCCCTACGAGCAGTACTTC. It translates to CASSTPYEQYF.